The 8 T cell receptor beta chains reported below all come from one sample, sequenced in a study of post-analysis software for immune sequencing data. General observations from the study: TRBV segments more frequent in patients than in controls numbered five and included TRBV5-6, TRBV5-1 and TRBV20-1.

The antigens for these receptors are not known. cDNA libraries of TCR beta carried unique molecular identifiers. From the PCR reads, TCRdb called clonotypes with MiXCR, one entry per CDR3 protein. The repertoire holds 400,000 to 500,000 distinct CDR3 sequences, with approximately 38% as singletons. The sequenced material came from blood. Source of these receptors: a girl aged 2 to 9 with multiple sclerosis.

This clonotype was detected only a few times. V gene TRBV29-1 combines with J gene TRBJ2-2; D gene unclear. The V gene lost 8 bases and the J gene lost 8 bases, with 15 bases spanning the gap. Germline V gene data show CDR1 as SQVTM and CDR2 as ANQGSEA. The CDR3 consists of 12 residues. CDR3 region: CSTSGIGGELFF. CDR3 DNA: TGCAGCACCAGTGGTATAGGGGGGGAGCTGTTTTTT.

This clonotype came up many times. The rearrangement uses TRBV6-5 and TRBJ2-5; 11 nucleotides agree with TRBD1. V dropped 5 bases and J dropped 5; count of bases not matched to a gene: 7. The CDR3 is 15 amino acids. The germline CDR1 and CDR2 sequences are MNHEY and SVGAGI. For the CDR3, the DNA is TGTGCCAGCAGTAACGGGACAGGGGGTGGTGAGACCCAGTACTTC. Translating gives CASSNGTGGGETQYF.

As regards this clonotype: A much larger clonotype is one base distant, so this may be a read error. V is TRBV9 and J is TRBJ2-3; D gene ambiguous. The germline V gene has CDR1 SGDLS and CDR2 YYNGEE. The CDR3 is 10 residues long. CDR3 nucleotides: TGTGCCAGCAGACAAGATGCGCAGTATTTT. It is translated as CASRQDAQYF.

V is TRBV12-3 or TRBV12-4 and J is TRBJ1-5; D may be TRBD1 (5 bases). The V gene lost 7 bases and the J gene lost 1 base, with 14 bases spanning the gap. This CDR3 comprises 15 residues. The CDR3 protein is CASTAAPGSNQPQHF. In DNA, the CDR3 is TGTGCCAGCACCGCTGCTCCAGGGAGCAATCAGCCCCAGCATTTT.

The J gene is TRBJ2-5, the V gene TRBV7-2; 16 nucleotides match TRBD2. The CDR3 is made up of 16 amino acids. Trimming at V came to 5 bases and at J to 2 bases, leaving 2 bases not matched to a gene. Germline loops: CDR1 SGHTA, CDR2 FQGNSA. The CDR3 DNA follows: TGTGCCAGCAGCGCGGGACTAGCGGGAGGGCAAGAGACCCAGTACTTC. As protein: CASSAGLAGGQETQYF.

This clonotype was seen a handful of times. The chain combines TRBV7-9 with TRBJ2-7; no clear D. This CDR3 is 14 amino acids long. V was clipped by 1 base and J by 2 bases, with 9 bases between them. Germline V CDR1 and CDR2: SEHNR, FQNEAQ (reference sequence). CDR3 region: CASSLGPETYEQYF. DNA for the CDR3: TGTGCCAGCAGCTTAGGGCCTGAGACCTACGAGCAGTACTTC.

The V and J genes are TRBV24-1 and TRBJ2-7, with D perhaps matching TRBD2 (5 bases). The V end was cut by 5 bases, the J end by 3 bases, with 16 bases between. The CDR3 runs to 15 residues. Germline V gene data show CDR1 as KGHDR and CDR2 as SFDVKD. CDR3 sequence reads: CATSASGKGNYEQYF. Written as DNA, the CDR3 is TGTGCCACCAGTGCCTCGGGGAAAGGCAACTACGAGCAGTACTTC.

This clonotype was seen only a few times. V gene TRBV2 combines with J gene TRBJ2-5; D call uncertain. The CDR3 has 12 residues. In germline, CDR1 is SNHLY, CDR2 FYNNEI. Trimming removed 11 bases from V and 1 base from J, with 11 bases in between. In DNA form, the CDR3 reads TGTGCCCGCCAGGATTCCCAAGAGACCCAGTACTTC. It codes for CARQDSQETQYF.